This TCR beta chain was obtained from a study of blood T cell repertoires in COVID-19. Authors' processing steps: How many nucleated cells were present was estimated from reference gene primer amplification. Assay used: immunoSEQ multiplex PCR; TCRdb lists only in-frame clones, some missing. V and J calls plus clone size are reproduced from that table; the DNA served to infer D and trimming. The sample holds fewer than 90,000 clones; about 83% are singletons and the top ten take almost 50%. Trimming removed 7 bases from V and 1 base from J, with 11 bases in between. CDR1 and CDR2 (germline): SQVTM, ANQGSEA. CDR3 length: 13 residues.

This receptor was obtained from a human donor in a cohort sampled during active COVID-19. The sequenced material came from peripheral blood. The J gene is TRBJ1-3, the V gene TRBV29-1; no reliable D call. CDR3 sequence: CSASVSSGNTIYF. DNA for the CDR3: TGCAGCGCTTCGGTCTCATCTGGAAACACCATATATTTT.